This TCR beta chain was identified in a study of blood T cell repertoires in COVID-19. Study background: Samples of COVID-19 (acute and convalescent) were obtained from the United States, Italy and Spain. Sample material is recorded as cDNA or gDNA derived from T cells, B-cell-depleted T cells, or PBMCs.

Germline V lookup: CDR1 LGHDT, CDR2 YNNKEL (reference sequence). Trimming shortened V by 3 bases and J by 3 bases, and 6 bases separated the two germline ends. The CDR3 consists of 13 residues. As processed by the authors: Amplifying reference gene primers gave estimates of nucleated cell counts. Sequencing used immunoSEQ multiplex PCR; TCRdb keeps in-frame clones, though not all of them. V and J calls and clone size are given by that table; D and trimming were obtained from the DNA. The sample holds some 70,000 clones, about 89% seen once. Source material: peripheral blood. The sequence was obtained from a man in his fifties or sixties with active COVID-19. This sequence joins TRBV3-1 (or the pseudogene TRBV3-2) and TRBJ2-1; D uncertain. The CDR3 DNA reads TGTGCCAGCAGCCAGGTGAGCTACAATGAGCAGTTCTTC. Translating gives CASSQVSYNEQFF.